These T cell receptor beta chains were read from a single sample in a study of cytomegalovirus exposure and HLA in healthy donors. Produced via immunoSEQ multiplex PCR; TCRdb's table is partial and in-frame only. The data contain some 120,000 clones, about 81% of them singletons. Sequenced input: PBMCs. All receptors come from a woman in her thirties in good health and CMV-seronegative. Each CDR3 is given with its conserved first and last residue. The D gene is left open where the match is weak. Size is stated for part of the rows, as once, few or many counts, or as a class when the clone is expanded.

CDR3nt: TGTGCCAGCAGCGCACAAGCGGGTTCTAGTCAAGAGACCCAGTACTTC
CDR3aa: CASSAQAGSSQETQYF
j_gene: TRBJ2-5
d_gene: NA
v_gene: TRBV9
abundance: NA

CDR3nt: TGTGCCAGCAGCTCCGTCGGACAGATCCCCACCTATGGCTACACCTTC
CDR3aa: CASSSVGQIPTYGYTF
j_gene: TRBJ1-2
d_gene: NA
v_gene: TRBV7-9
abundance: NA

CDR3nt: TGCAGCGTCCCGTCCCCCGGGACAGAAGAGACCCAGTACTTC
CDR3aa: CSVPSPGTEETQYF
j_gene: TRBJ2-5
d_gene: TRBD1
v_gene: TRBV29-1
abundance: once

CDR3nt: TGCGCCAGCAGCGGGAACCTAGGACAGGCCAATGAAAAACTGTTTTTT
CDR3aa: CASSGNLGQANEKLFF
j_gene: TRBJ1-4
d_gene: TRBD1
v_gene: TRBV5-1
abundance: NA

CDR3nt: TGTGCCAGCACCATTAGCGGGGGGGAGCAGTTCTTC
CDR3aa: CASTISGGEQFF
j_gene: TRBJ2-1
d_gene: TRBD2
v_gene: TRBV13
abundance: NA

CDR3nt: TGTGCCAGCAGCCCCGGACAGGGGTGGGAGCAGTACTTC
CDR3aa: CASSPGQGWEQYF
j_gene: TRBJ2-7
d_gene: TRBD1
v_gene: TRBV7-2
abundance: NA

CDR3nt: TGTGCCAGCAGCGTATCAGGGGAGTATGGCTACACCTTC
CDR3aa: CASSVSGEYGYTF
j_gene: TRBJ1-2
d_gene: NA
v_gene: TRBV11-2
abundance: NA

CDR3nt: TGTGCCAGCAGTCTGAGCCCCGGCTACGAGCAGTACTTC
CDR3aa: CASSLSPGYEQYF
j_gene: TRBJ2-7
d_gene: NA
v_gene: TRBV5-5
abundance: NA

CDR3nt: TGCGCCAGCAGATCCGGGTCCACTGGCGAGCCCCAGCATTTT
CDR3aa: CASRSGSTGEPQHF
j_gene: TRBJ1-5
d_gene: NA
v_gene: TRBV10-2
abundance: NA

CDR3nt: TGTGCCAGCAGTCAGGGGAATAGGAATCAGCCCCAGCATTTT
CDR3aa: CASSQGNRNQPQHF
j_gene: TRBJ1-5
d_gene: NA
v_gene: TRBV27
abundance: NA

CDR3nt: TGTGCCAGCAGCACCGGGACTCCCAGCGGGAATGAGCAGTTCTTC
CDR3aa: CASSTGTPSGNEQFF
j_gene: TRBJ2-1
d_gene: NA
v_gene: TRBV5-4
abundance: NA

CDR3nt: TGTGCCAGCAGCGTAACGGGACTAGCGGCCACAGATACGCAGTATTTT
CDR3aa: CASSVTGLAATDTQYF
j_gene: TRBJ2-3
d_gene: TRBD2
v_gene: TRBV9
abundance: NA

CDR3nt: TGTGCCAGCAGTTCCCACTCACTCGACAGGGCGATTCAGTACTTC
CDR3aa: CASSSHSLDRAIQYF
j_gene: TRBJ2-7
d_gene: TRBD1
v_gene: TRBV6-6
abundance: NA

CDR3nt: TGTGCCAGCGCCCGTCGGGGAGGGGGGAGCAATCAGCCCCAGCATTTT
CDR3aa: CASARRGGGSNQPQHF
j_gene: TRBJ1-5
d_gene: NA
v_gene: TRBV7-2
abundance: NA

CDR3nt: TGTGCCAGCAGCGTATTTAGACCGGGACTAGCGGGAGCATCCAATGAGCAGTTCTTC
CDR3aa: CASSVFRPGLAGASNEQFF
j_gene: TRBJ2-1
d_gene: TRBD2
v_gene: TRBV5-4
abundance: NA

CDR3nt: TGTGCCAGCACCCTTTCCCTTGATGAGCAGTTCTTC
CDR3aa: CASTLSLDEQFF
j_gene: TRBJ2-1
d_gene: NA
v_gene: TRBV5-5
abundance: NA

CDR3nt: TGCGCCAGCAGCCAAGATGGAGGCACAGATACGCAGTATTTT
CDR3aa: CASSQDGGTDTQYF
j_gene: TRBJ2-3
d_gene: NA
v_gene: TRBV4-3
abundance: NA

CDR3nt: TGCGCCAGCAGCTCCATGACCCCTACAGGGGGCAGGTCCTACGAGCAGTACTTC
CDR3aa: CASSSMTPTGGRSYEQYF
j_gene: TRBJ2-7
d_gene: TRBD1
v_gene: TRBV5-1
abundance: NA

CDR3nt: TGTGCCAGCAGCTCCGCGGGGGGATTAAACACTGAAGCTTTCTTT
CDR3aa: CASSSAGGLNTEAFF
j_gene: TRBJ1-1
d_gene: NA
v_gene: TRBV7-3
abundance: NA

CDR3nt: TGTGCCAGCAGGGATCGGACAGTAGATACGCAGTATTTT
CDR3aa: CASRDRTVDTQYF
j_gene: TRBJ2-3
d_gene: NA
v_gene: TRBV6-1
abundance: NA

CDR3nt: TGTGCCAGCAGCTTAGAACTAAACACCATATATTTT
CDR3aa: CASSLELNTIYF
j_gene: TRBJ1-3
d_gene: NA
v_gene: TRBV7-8
abundance: NA

CDR3nt: TGTGCCAGCAAGAAAGGGGCAGGAAGTACAGATACGCAGTATTTT
CDR3aa: CASKKGAGSTDTQYF
j_gene: TRBJ2-3
d_gene: NA
v_gene: TRBV25-1
abundance: few

CDR3nt: TGTGCCACCAGCAGTTTTGAGGGCCGTGCGGACGAGCAGTACTTC
CDR3aa: CATSSFEGRADEQYF
j_gene: TRBJ2-7
d_gene: NA
v_gene: TRBV15
abundance: NA

CDR3nt: TGTGCCAGCAGCCAGGAGGGAGGGGGAACCATCTCTGGGGCCAACGTCCTGACTTTC
CDR3aa: CASSQEGGGTISGANVLTF
j_gene: TRBJ2-6
d_gene: NA
v_gene: TRBV4-2
abundance: NA

CDR3nt: TGTGCCAGTAGTCAGGCTAGCGGGAGCGGCTACGAGCAGTACTTC
CDR3aa: CASSQASGSGYEQYF
j_gene: TRBJ2-7
d_gene: TRBD2
v_gene: TRBV19
abundance: once

CDR3nt: TGTGCCAGCAGCCCAGTGACCGGCGCCGCGGCCCTCCACTTT
CDR3aa: CASSPVTGAAALHF
j_gene: TRBJ1-6
d_gene: NA
v_gene: TRBV7-9
abundance: NA

CDR3nt: TGCGCCAGCAGCTTGAGGGCAGGGCAAACCTACGAGCAGTACTTC
CDR3aa: CASSLRAGQTYEQYF
j_gene: TRBJ2-7
d_gene: NA
v_gene: TRBV5-1
abundance: NA

CDR3nt: TGTGCCAGCAGCCACGGAGGAGGTAGCGGGAGAGCCCTTATAGAGCAGTACTTC
CDR3aa: CASSHGGGSGRALIEQYF
j_gene: TRBJ2-7
d_gene: TRBD2
v_gene: TRBV7-2
abundance: NA

CDR3nt: TGCAGTGCTACGGACTACGAGCAGTACTTC
CDR3aa: CSATDYEQYF
j_gene: TRBJ2-7
d_gene: NA
v_gene: TRBV20-1
abundance: NA

CDR3nt: TGTGCCAGCAGCTTCGGACAGGCCACAGATACGCAGTATTTT
CDR3aa: CASSFGQATDTQYF
j_gene: TRBJ2-3
d_gene: TRBD1
v_gene: TRBV2
abundance: NA

CDR3nt: TGTGCCAGCTCACAAGGACAGGGGTCCTACAATGAGCAGTTCTTC
CDR3aa: CASSQGQGSYNEQFF
j_gene: TRBJ2-1
d_gene: TRBD1
v_gene: TRBV18
abundance: NA

CDR3nt: TGTGCCAGTAGTATGGGCGGGGCCCCCTACGAGCAGTACTTC
CDR3aa: CASSMGGAPYEQYF
j_gene: TRBJ2-7
d_gene: NA
v_gene: TRBV19
abundance: NA

CDR3nt: TGCGCCAGCAGCCAAGATGGGCCTTTCTCTGGCTACACCTTC
CDR3aa: CASSQDGPFSGYTF
j_gene: TRBJ1-2
d_gene: NA
v_gene: TRBV4-1
abundance: once

CDR3nt: TGTGCCAGCAGCTTGGAGGGAGGGAGCTCCTACGAGCAGTACTTC
CDR3aa: CASSLEGGSSYEQYF
j_gene: TRBJ2-7
d_gene: TRBD2
v_gene: TRBV7-9
abundance: NA

CDR3nt: TGCGCCAGCAGCTTGACAGGGGGTTTTTACGAGCAGTACTTC
CDR3aa: CASSLTGGFYEQYF
j_gene: TRBJ2-7
d_gene: TRBD1
v_gene: TRBV5-1
abundance: NA

CDR3nt: TGTGCCAGCAATCAGGGGTCGGGCGAGCAGTACTTC
CDR3aa: CASNQGSGEQYF
j_gene: TRBJ2-7
d_gene: NA
v_gene: TRBV2
abundance: NA

CDR3nt: TGTGCCTGGAGTCAGGTGCTAGCGGGAGGGCAGGAGCAGTTCTTC
CDR3aa: CAWSQVLAGGQEQFF
j_gene: TRBJ2-1
d_gene: TRBD2
v_gene: TRBV30
abundance: NA

CDR3nt: TGTGCCAGCAGCTCCCCAGGGGGCTCCTACGAGCAGTACTTC
CDR3aa: CASSSPGGSYEQYF
j_gene: TRBJ2-7
d_gene: TRBD1
v_gene: TRBV7-9
abundance: NA

CDR3nt: TGTGCCAGCAGTGAGCCAAGACAGGGGTCGGCCAATCAGCCCCAGCATTTT
CDR3aa: CASSEPRQGSANQPQHF
j_gene: TRBJ1-5
d_gene: TRBD1
v_gene: TRBV2
abundance: NA

CDR3nt: TGTGCCAGCTCACCGACGGAGCTTTCTCAAGAGACCCAGTACTTC
CDR3aa: CASSPTELSQETQYF
j_gene: TRBJ2-5
d_gene: NA
v_gene: TRBV18
abundance: once

CDR3nt: TGTGCCATCAGTGACGAGGGGGGGGGATCCTACGAGCAGTACTTC
CDR3aa: CAISDEGGGSYEQYF
j_gene: TRBJ2-7
d_gene: NA
v_gene: TRBV10-3
abundance: NA

CDR3nt: TGTGCCAGCGCCGGGGTTGATTATGGCTACACCTTC
CDR3aa: CASAGVDYGYTF
j_gene: TRBJ1-2
d_gene: NA
v_gene: TRBV2
abundance: NA

CDR3nt: TGTGCCACCAGCAGAGATAGGAGGAGGGGAGCTTTCTTT
CDR3aa: CATSRDRRRGAFF
j_gene: TRBJ1-1
d_gene: NA
v_gene: TRBV15
abundance: NA

CDR3nt: TGTGCCTCTAGCCCCCTGACAGGGGGAAACGAAAAACTGTTTTTT
CDR3aa: CASSPLTGGNEKLFF
j_gene: TRBJ1-4
d_gene: TRBD1
v_gene: TRBV30
abundance: NA

CDR3nt: TGTGCCAGCAGCTTAGGACTAGCGGGAGTCGACGAGCAGTACTTC
CDR3aa: CASSLGLAGVDEQYF
j_gene: TRBJ2-7
d_gene: TRBD2
v_gene: TRBV11-3
abundance: few

CDR3nt: TGTGCCAGCAGCGCGGGGCCGGCGGGAGCTTTCTTT
CDR3aa: CASSAGPAGAFF
j_gene: TRBJ1-1
d_gene: NA
v_gene: TRBV7-9
abundance: NA

CDR3nt: TGTGCCAGCGAGGGCAATGAGCAGTTCTTC
CDR3aa: CASEGNEQFF
j_gene: TRBJ2-1
d_gene: NA
v_gene: TRBV5-8
abundance: NA

CDR3nt: TGCGCCAGCAGCCAAGGGCACACCGGGGAGCTGTTTTTT
CDR3aa: CASSQGHTGELFF
j_gene: TRBJ2-2
d_gene: NA
v_gene: TRBV4-3
abundance: NA

CDR3nt: TGTGCCAGCAGCTTAAACAGGGGGCAGGGTCAGCCCCAGCATTTT
CDR3aa: CASSLNRGQGQPQHF
j_gene: TRBJ1-5
d_gene: TRBD1
v_gene: TRBV7-2
abundance: NA

CDR3nt: TGTGCCAGCAGCCTTTGGGAGAGATCCACCGGGGAGCTGTTTTTT
CDR3aa: CASSLWERSTGELFF
j_gene: TRBJ2-2
d_gene: NA
v_gene: TRBV5-5
abundance: few

CDR3nt: TGTGCCAGCAGCCAACAGGGACTAGCGGCGTACGAGCAGTACTTC
CDR3aa: CASSQQGLAAYEQYF
j_gene: TRBJ2-7
d_gene: TRBD2
v_gene: TRBV14
abundance: NA

CDR3nt: TGCGCCAGCGGTCTAGCGGGGACTGAGCAGTTCTTC
CDR3aa: CASGLAGTEQFF
j_gene: TRBJ2-1
d_gene: TRBD2
v_gene: TRBV5-1
abundance: NA

CDR3nt: TGTGCCAGCAGACCTGGGCCCGAAATAGCCTACGAGCAGTACTTC
CDR3aa: CASRPGPEIAYEQYF
j_gene: TRBJ2-7
d_gene: NA
v_gene: TRBV5-6
abundance: NA

CDR3nt: TGTGCCAGCAGCTGGCCGACTAGCGGGGGGGGAGATACGCAGTATTTT
CDR3aa: CASSWPTSGGGDTQYF
j_gene: TRBJ2-3
d_gene: TRBD2
v_gene: TRBV5-6
abundance: NA

CDR3nt: TGTGCCAGCAGTTTAACGCGTACCACTAATGAGCAGTTCTTC
CDR3aa: CASSLTRTTNEQFF
j_gene: TRBJ2-1
d_gene: NA
v_gene: TRBV6-5
abundance: NA